Listed here are 11 T cell receptor beta chains from one sample, sequenced in a study of shared clonotypes between healthy human individuals. Produced via immunoSEQ multiplex PCR; TCRdb's table is partial and in-frame only. The profile shows approximately 1.1 million clones, around 82% of them singletons. Sequenced: memory CD4+ T cells from PBMCs. As to subset: CD45RA-negative fraction. These receptors all stem from a man aged 18-30 years in good health. Some clones in this sample may be carry-over from other donors' samples.

The V and J genes are TRBV9 and TRBJ2-1; D is uncertain. The germline V gene encodes CDR1 SGDLS and CDR2 YYNGEE. This CDR3 has 15 amino acids. V lost 0 bases and J 6 bases, leaving 13 bases between the germline ends. This CDR3 is CASSVEGGIANEQFF. CDR3 in DNA: TGTGCCAGCAGCGTAGAGGGCGGTATAGCCAATGAGCAGTTCTTC.

The chain is built from TRBV5-1 and TRBJ2-3, with D hard to call. The V gene's germline CDR1 is SGHRS and CDR2 YFSETQ. The CDR3 runs to 17 residues. V shed 0 bases and J shed 4 bases, with 18 bases lying between them. The CDR3: CASSLGPGRLRSDTQYF. The CDR3 region has the DNA TGCGCCAGCAGCTTGGGCCCCGGGCGGCTACGATCAGATACGCAGTATTTT.

This rearrangement joins TRBV6-4 to TRBJ2-6, with no clear D. V was shortened by 4 bases and J by 0 bases, with 7 bases between the two germline ends. Germline CDR1 and CDR2: MRHNA and SNTAGT. The CDR3 is 15 residues long. Written as DNA, the CDR3 is TGTGCCAGCAGTGTACAGTTCTCTGGGGCCAACGTCCTGACTTTC. This sequence encodes CASSVQFSGANVLTF.

As regards this clone: The same CDR3 arises from other DNA sequences in this sample as well. Written as DNA, the CDR3 is TGTGCCAGCAGCTTTGGGTCGAGAGAGACCCAGTACTTC. Protein: CASSFGSRETQYF. This sequence joins TRBV7-3 and TRBJ2-5; no definite D call. The V end was cut by 3 bases, the J end by 4 bases, with 9 bases between. The CDR3 is 13 amino acids. Germline assignment: CDR1 SGHTA and CDR2 FQGTGA.

The genes are TRBV6-6 and TRBJ2-1; D not certain. The germline V and J ends were trimmed by 4 bases and 15 bases, with 19 bases remaining between them. The germline CDR1 and CDR2 sequences are MNHNY and SVGAGI (reference sequence). The CDR3 sequence is 13 residues long. CDR3 protein: CASSSSVDRSPFF. The CDR3 coding sequence is TGTGCCAGCAGTTCCTCCGTGGATCGGAGTCCGTTCTTC.

About this clone: Other DNA sequences of this sample code for an identical CDR3. The chain is built from TRBV28 and TRBJ1-1; 7 nucleotides match TRBD1. V lost 5 bases to trimming and J lost 5 bases; unmatched junction nucleotides: 8. The germline V gene has CDR1 MDHEN and CDR2 SYDVKM. CDR3 length equals 14 residues. The CDR3 here is CASSPHRGGTEAFF. CDR3 DNA: TGTGCCAGCAGTCCCCACAGGGGAGGGACTGAAGCTTTCTTT. Variable domain in full (rest from reference TRBV28 and TRBJ1-1): DVKVTQSSRYLVKRTGEKVFLECVQDMDHENMFWYRQDPGLGLRLIYFSYDVKMKEKGDIPEGYSVSREKKERFSLILESASTNQTSMYLCASSPHRGGTEAFFGQGTRLTVV.

The chain joins TRBV11-2 to TRBJ2-3, with TRBD1 as a possible D gene (5 bases). The CDR3 runs to 15 residues. The V gene lost 5 bases and the J gene lost 8 bases, with 20 bases spanning the gap. Germline values: CDR1 SGHAT, CDR2 FQNNGV. CDR3 loop: CASSIESQGSSTQYF. In DNA, the CDR3 is TGTGCCAGCAGCATTGAGAGTCAGGGCTCCAGTACGCAGTATTTT.

The sample holds a few counts of this clone. The CDR3, as DNA: TGTGCCAGCAGTGCCGGACAGGGGTACGGCTACACCTTC. Its protein is CASSAGQGYGYTF. The genes are TRBV28 and TRBJ1-2, with 9 bases that match TRBD1. Germline trimming cut 5 bases from V and 8 bases from J; bases unmatched to any gene: 6. There are 13 residues in the CDR3. Germline CDR1 reads MDHEN; CDR2 reads SYDVKM.

This clone was seen more than once but under ten times. The chain is built from TRBV2 and TRBJ2-5, with D perhaps matching TRBD2 (6 bases). The ends were cut back, 7 bases at V and 5 bases at J, with 11 bases in the middle. CDR3 length equals 12 residues. Germline V gene sequence: CDR1 SNHLY, CDR2 FYNNEI. CDR3 residues: CASTEGGETQYF. The CDR3 DNA reads TGTGCCAGCACGGAGGGCGGTGAGACCCAGTACTTC.

This clone was found once. V gene TRBV6-6 combines with J gene TRBJ1-3; 7 bases line up with TRBD1. CDR3 length: 13 amino acids. J gave up 8 bases and V 4 bases, and 5 bases lay outside the gene matches. Germline V lookup: CDR1 MNHNY, CDR2 SVGAGI (reference sequence). The CDR3 DNA is TGTGCCAGCAGTTCCCTTCAGGGGGACACCATATATTTT. This codes for CASSSLQGDTIYF.

This clone is a singleton in its sample. The chain carries TRBV6-6 and TRBJ1-5; 9 bases match TRBD1. Germline V gene lookup returns CDR1 MNHNY and CDR2 SVGAGI (reference sequence). The V segment lost 2 bases and the J segment 4 bases; nucleotides outside the gene matches: 6. The CDR3 loop spans 16 amino acids. This CDR3 reads CASSYAPGQGNQPQHF. CDR3 sequence (DNA): TGTGCCAGCAGTTACGCCCCGGGACAGGGAAATCAGCCCCAGCATTTT.